This record looks at one TCR beta chain sequence and its context. The data stem from a study of blood T cell repertoires in COVID-19. Turning to the study itself: Spain, Italy and the United States supplied samples that represented acute and convalescent COVID-19. The cDNA or gDNA used as material had been derived from T cells, B-cell-depleted T cells, or PBMCs.

Trimming cost V 6 bases and J 5 bases; bases outside gene matches: 13. The CDR3 totals 16 residues. Per the germline V gene, CDR1 is MDHEN and CDR2 is SYDVKM. Per the original methods: Estimation of nucleated cell counts relied on the amplification of reference gene primers. Generated by immunoSEQ multiplex PCR, the TCRdb table keeps only in-frame clones and is missing some. V, J and clone size derive from that table, while D and trimming were established from the DNA sequence. This table has about 160,000 clones, about 93% appearing once. The chain carries TRBV28 and TRBJ2-3; the match to TRBD2 covers 8 bases. Sequenced input: peripheral blood. The clonotype comes from a woman between 50 and 59 years old with acute or convalescent COVID-19. CDR3 in amino acids: CASSPSGGPQGDTQYF. The CDR3 nucleotides read TGTGCCAGCAGCCCCAGCGGGGGCCCACAAGGAGATACGCAGTATTTT.